This TCR beta chain stems from a study of T cells after yellow fever vaccination (dated 2019 in TCRdb). As for the study more broadly: The SMART-Seq v4 Ultra Low Input RNA kit was used to prepare libraries from fractions with low cell numbers. Blood was collected at multiple timepoints before and after primary and secondary immunization, and bulk PBMC replicates and cell subsets were isolated. Two healthy male donors, one aged 18 to 30 and one aged 30 to 40 years, made up the cohort. To track T-cell clones before and after primary and booster YFV17D yellow fever vaccination, bulk TCR alpha and beta repertoires were sequenced longitudinally.

Taken from the germline V gene, the CDR1 and CDR2 loops are LGHNA and YNFKEQ. V and J are trimmed by 7 bases and 0 bases, and the gene matches miss 8 bases of the junction. The CDR3 runs 17 amino acids, cysteine and phenylalanine included. Only the CDR3 region is kept as DNA, spanning 51 bases read in frame from base 1. The treatment or condition label, read with the paper, signifies: live attenuated yellow fever vaccine strain. At each blood-draw timepoint, two biological replicates of bulk PBMCs were obtained. PBMCs were isolated from peripheral blood using a standard Ficoll-Paque protocol. TriZol was used to extract RNA from bulk PBMCs, from CD4 and CD8 fractions, and from dextramer-positive and dextramer-negative fractions. The research as a whole found: The secondary T-cell response was weaker than the primary response but faster, peaking on day 5 instead of day 15. Computational filtering was needed because FACS-sorted repertoires could contain abundant contaminating clonotypes from the bulk population. Because only a couple of donors were included in the study, the extent to which the findings can be generalized is limited. A small fraction of clonotypes appeared in both the CD4 and CD8 compartments, likely as a result of convergent recombination. After the booster, most of the clones that had expanded following primary vaccination were detected again (roughly 97% of CD4 and 80% to 90% of CD8), which suggests that memory was broadly maintained.

TCR cDNA was made using 5'RACE template switching, a step that added a universal primer site and unique molecular identifiers. Priming of cDNA synthesis was performed from both the TCR alpha and TCR beta constant segments. Library amplification used two PCR steps, and the second PCR step added sample barcodes and sequencing adapters. Sequencing of libraries was performed on Illumina HiSeq 2500 (2x100 bp) or NovaSeq (2x150 bp). In the source study's methods: Demultiplexing of reads and collapsing into UMI consensus sequences were performed with MIGEC, and V(D)J alignment was carried out with MiXCR. Vaccine-responding clonotypes were defined with edgeR using replicate PBMC samples, requiring FDR below 0.01 and a log2 fold change above 5 up to day 15. Bulk clonotypes were assigned CD4 or CD8 identity according to which sequenced CD4 or CD8 repertoire held them at higher abundance. The public reads were quality trimmed at Q25 with fastp and then assembled into clones with MiXCR by TCRdb, keeping productive beta chains. Each CDR3 protein gets just one entry, which takes the most common genes and DNA from the rows behind it. TCRdb, rather than the study authors, made the V and J calls. The sample records hundreds of thousands of distinct CDR3 sequences, about 6% of which are singletons. The ten largest account for 15% of the sample.

About this clonotype itself: Its antigen is currently not known. Base quality data are lacking; no much larger clone is found one base away.

This chain joins TRBV4-2 to TRBJ2-3, and 12 junction bases match TRBD2. The receptor was derived from a man aged 30 to 45 who received the YFV17D yellow fever vaccine. The material sequenced was PBMCs, taken 5 days after the yellow fever booster vaccination. The sequenced DNA: TGTGCCAGCACCAGGGGACTAGCGGGCTTAAGCACAGATACGCAGTATTTT. Its amino acids are CASTRGLAGLSTDTQYF.